This paragraph covers one T cell receptor beta chain sequence. The antigen is not known. The sample is drawn from a study of shared clonotypes between healthy human individuals. Study observations and caveats: The diversity represented, both genetic and in exposure history, was limited by few donors.

Assay: immunoSEQ multiplex PCR; the TCRdb copy retains only in-frame clones and omits some. The sample holds hundreds of thousands of clones, under 80% seen once. The CDR3 extends over 12 amino acids. The V and J ends lost 6 bases and 5 bases respectively, with 10 bases between them. CDR1 and CDR2 from the germline V gene are KGHSH and LQKENI. All donors were Caucasian adults living in Nashville, Tennessee. The sequenced sample was memory CD4+ T cells sorted from blood. Stated subset: CD45RA-negative fraction. This TCR derives from a young woman in good health. J is TRBJ2-5 and V is TRBV18; D possibly corresponds to TRBD1 (6 bases). The DNA of the CDR3 is TGTGCCAGCTCGCAGGGGTCCGAGACCCAGTACTTC. As protein: CASSQGSETQYF.